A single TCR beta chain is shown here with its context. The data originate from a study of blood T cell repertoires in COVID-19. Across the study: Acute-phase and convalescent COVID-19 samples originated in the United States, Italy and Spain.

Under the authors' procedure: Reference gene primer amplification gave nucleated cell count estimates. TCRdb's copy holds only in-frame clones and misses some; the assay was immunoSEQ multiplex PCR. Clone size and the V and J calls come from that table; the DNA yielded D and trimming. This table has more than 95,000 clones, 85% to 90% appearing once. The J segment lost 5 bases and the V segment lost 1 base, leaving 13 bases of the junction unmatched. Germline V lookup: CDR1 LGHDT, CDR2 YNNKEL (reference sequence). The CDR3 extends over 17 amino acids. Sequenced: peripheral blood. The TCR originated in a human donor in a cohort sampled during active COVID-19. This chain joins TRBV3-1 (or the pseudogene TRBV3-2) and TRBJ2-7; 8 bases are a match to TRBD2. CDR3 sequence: CASSQVGGPGLVDEQYF. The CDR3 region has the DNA TGTGCCAGCAGCCAAGTTGGGGGACCGGGACTAGTCGACGAGCAGTACTTC.